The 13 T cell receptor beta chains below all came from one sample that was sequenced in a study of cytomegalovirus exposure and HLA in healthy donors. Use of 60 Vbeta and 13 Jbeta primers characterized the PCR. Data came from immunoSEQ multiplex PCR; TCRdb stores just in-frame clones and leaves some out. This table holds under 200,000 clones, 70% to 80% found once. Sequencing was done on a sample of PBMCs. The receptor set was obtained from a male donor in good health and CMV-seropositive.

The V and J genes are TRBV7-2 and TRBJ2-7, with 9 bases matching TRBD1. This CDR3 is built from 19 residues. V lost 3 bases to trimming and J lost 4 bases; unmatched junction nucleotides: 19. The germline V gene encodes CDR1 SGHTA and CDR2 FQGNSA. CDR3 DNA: TGTGCCAGCAGCTTCCCCCTACAGCGGGGACAGGGTTCGAATTACGAGCAGTACTTC. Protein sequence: CASSFPLQRGQGSNYEQYF.

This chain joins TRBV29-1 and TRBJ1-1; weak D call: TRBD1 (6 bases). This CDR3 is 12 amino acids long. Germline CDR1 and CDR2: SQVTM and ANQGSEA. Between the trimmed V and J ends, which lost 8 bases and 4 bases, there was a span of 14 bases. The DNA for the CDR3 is TGCAGCCCCCGGGGGGGGGCCACTGAAGCTTTCTTT. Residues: CSPRGGATEAFF.

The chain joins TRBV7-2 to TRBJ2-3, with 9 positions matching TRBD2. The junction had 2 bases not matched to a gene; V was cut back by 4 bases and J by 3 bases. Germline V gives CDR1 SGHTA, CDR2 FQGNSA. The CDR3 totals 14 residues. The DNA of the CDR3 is TGTGCCAGCAGCTGGCTAGCGGGGACAGATACGCAGTATTTT. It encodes CASSWLAGTDTQYF.

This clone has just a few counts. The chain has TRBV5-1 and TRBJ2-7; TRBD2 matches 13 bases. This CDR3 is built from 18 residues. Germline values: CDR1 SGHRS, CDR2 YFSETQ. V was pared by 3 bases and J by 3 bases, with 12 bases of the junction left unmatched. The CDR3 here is CASSSHTGTSGEFYEQYF. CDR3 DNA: TGCGCCAGCAGCTCACACACCGGGACTAGCGGGGAATTCTACGAGCAGTACTTC.

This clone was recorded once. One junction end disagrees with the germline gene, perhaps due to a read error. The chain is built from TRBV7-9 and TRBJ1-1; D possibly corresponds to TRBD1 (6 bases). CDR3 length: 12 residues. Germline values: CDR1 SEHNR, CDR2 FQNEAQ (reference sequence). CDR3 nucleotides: TGTTCCAGCAGCCGAGGTCGGTCAGGGGCGGATTTT. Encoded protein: CSSSRGRSGADF.

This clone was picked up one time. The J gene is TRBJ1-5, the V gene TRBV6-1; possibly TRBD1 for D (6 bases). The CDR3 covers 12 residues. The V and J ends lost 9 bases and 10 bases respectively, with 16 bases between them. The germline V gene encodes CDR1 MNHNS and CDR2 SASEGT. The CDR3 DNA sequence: TGTGCCAGTGAGACAGGTGCTGTCCCCCAGCATTTT. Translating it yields CASETGAVPQHF.

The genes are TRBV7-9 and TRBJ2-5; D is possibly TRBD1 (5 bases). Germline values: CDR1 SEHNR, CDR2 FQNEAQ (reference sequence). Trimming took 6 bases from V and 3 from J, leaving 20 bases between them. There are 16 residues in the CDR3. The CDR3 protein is CASSMYGDGAKETQYF. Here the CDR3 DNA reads TGTGCCAGCAGTATGTACGGCGATGGGGCTAAAGAGACCCAGTACTTC.

DNA for the CDR3: TGTGCCAGCAGCTTAACTGGGGGACCGACGGGGGTTTTCTTT. This translates into CASSLTGGPTGVFF. V usage is TRBV7-9 and J usage is TRBJ1-1, with D tentatively TRBD1 (5 bases). Between the trimmed V and J ends, which lost 2 bases and 13 bases, there was a span of 20 bases. Germline CDR1 and CDR2: SEHNR and FQNEAQ (reference sequence). This CDR3 is 14 amino acids long.

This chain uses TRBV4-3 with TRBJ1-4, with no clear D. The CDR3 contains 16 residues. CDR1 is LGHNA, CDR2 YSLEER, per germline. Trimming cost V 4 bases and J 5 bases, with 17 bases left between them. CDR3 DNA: TGCGCCAGCAGCCGCAGGACTGGGGAACAAAATGAAAAACTGTTTTTT. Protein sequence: CASSRRTGEQNEKLFF.

The CDR3 reads CASSLGLVRFF. The CDR3 bases are TGTGCCAGCAGCTTAGGACTAGTTCGGTTCTTC. The V and J genes are TRBV7-2 and TRBJ2-1; weak D call: TRBD2 (6 bases). This CDR3 is 11 amino acids long. Trimming stripped 1 base from V and 15 bases from J, with 10 bases between. Germline assignment: CDR1 SGHTA and CDR2 FQGNSA.

The CDR3 sequence is CASSLTRQGGYYGYTF. The CDR3, as DNA: TGTGCCAGCAGTTTGACTCGACAGGGAGGTTACTATGGCTACACCTTC. The rearrangement links TRBV27 to TRBJ1-2; 7 bases are a match to TRBD1. V dropped 3 bases and J dropped 3; count of bases not matched to a gene: 10. The germline V gene encodes CDR1 MNHEY and CDR2 SMNVEV (reference sequence). There are 16 residues in the CDR3.

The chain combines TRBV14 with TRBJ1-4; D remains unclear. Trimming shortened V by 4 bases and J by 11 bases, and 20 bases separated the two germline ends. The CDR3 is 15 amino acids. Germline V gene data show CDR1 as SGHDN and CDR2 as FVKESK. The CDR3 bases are TGTGCCAGCAGCCTTACATTAGGAAACTACCAGAAACTGTTTTTT. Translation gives CASSLTLGNYQKLFF. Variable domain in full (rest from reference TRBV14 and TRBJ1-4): EAGVTQFPSHSVIEKGQTVTLRCDPISGHDNLYWYRRVMGKEIKFLLHFVKESKQDESGMPNNRFLAERTGGTYSTLKVQPAELEDSGVYFCASSLTLGNYQKLFFGSGTQLSVL.

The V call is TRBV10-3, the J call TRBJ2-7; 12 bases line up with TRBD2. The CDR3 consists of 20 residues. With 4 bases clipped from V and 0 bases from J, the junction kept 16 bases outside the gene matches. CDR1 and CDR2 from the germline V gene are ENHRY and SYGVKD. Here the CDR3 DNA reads TGTGCCATCAGTGGCAATTTAGGTCTAGCGGGAGGGAAAAACTCCTACGAGCAGTACTTC. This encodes CAISGNLGLAGGKNSYEQYF.